What follows are 9 T cell receptor beta chains derived from one specimen sequenced in a study of blood T cell repertoires in COVID-19. TCRdb's copy holds only in-frame clones and misses some; the assay was immunoSEQ multiplex PCR. Here the sample spans a few hundred thousand clones, 80% to 90% being singletons. Material: PBMCs or T cells enriched from blood (not recorded which). These receptors all come from a woman aged 45 to 65 who had recovered from COVID-19.

The chain combines TRBV7-2 with TRBJ2-1; 7 bases agree with TRBD2. Germline V gives CDR1 SGHTA, CDR2 FQGNSA. This CDR3 is 19 amino acids long. V shed 8 bases, J shed 2 bases, and the junction held 21 bases outside the gene matches. The CDR3 DNA reads TGTGCCAGCTTGGTCCGAGTCCCGGGACTATTATCGGCCTACAATGAGCAGTTCTTC. Its protein product is CASLVRVPGLLSAYNEQFF.

V and J are TRBV29-1 and TRBJ1-2; tentatively, D is TRBD1 (5 bases). The germline V gene has CDR1 SQVTM and CDR2 ANQGSEA. CDR3 length: 13 amino acids. Trimming took off 6 bases at V and 3 bases at J, with 14 bases between the two ends. The CDR3 reads CSVSAGQYYGYTF. The CDR3 coding sequence is TGCAGCGTCTCGGCCGGACAATACTATGGCTACACCTTC.

The chain joins TRBV5-1 to TRBJ1-6; no definite D call. V was pared by 0 bases and J by 6 bases, with 7 bases between. Germline CDR1 SGHRS, CDR2 YFSETQ. CDR3 length equals 14 residues. The CDR3, as DNA: TGCGCCAGCAGCTTGGACAGTGCTAATTCACCCCTCCACTTT. Protein: CASSLDSANSPLHF.

CDR3 amino acids: CASSTTTVSVQETQYF. CDR3 sequence (DNA): TGTGCCAGCAGCACGACGACCGTAAGCGTACAAGAGACCCAGTACTTC. The V call is TRBV21-1, the J call TRBJ2-5; TRBD2, the table's D call, was not compared with the DNA. TRBV21-1 is assigned pseudogene status. The CDR3 is 16 amino acids.

The rearrangement joins TRBV10-3 to TRBJ1-1; tentative D call: TRBD1 (5 bases). CDR3 length: 14 residues. Per germline, CDR1 ENHRY and CDR2 SYGVKD. Trimming left V 4 bases short and J 0 bases short, with 9 bases between. The CDR3 spells CAISGQIMNTEAFF. The CDR3 bases are TGTGCCATCAGTGGACAGATCATGAACACTGAAGCTTTCTTT.

The CDR3 DNA reads as TGTGCCAGCAGCCCTGACTGGAACACTGAAGCTTTCTTT. It specifies CASSPDWNTEAFF. The chain joins TRBV12-3 or TRBV12-4 to TRBJ1-1; no firm D call. With 6 bases removed from V and 1 base from J, the gap between germline ends came to 9 bases. This CDR3 comprises 13 residues.

The chain couples TRBV25-1 to TRBJ1-4; D unresolved. The length of the CDR3 is 15 residues. Germline lookup yields CDR1 MGHDK and CDR2 SYGVNS. V gave up 4 bases and J gave up 4 bases, with 13 bases separating them. In nucleotides, the CDR3 is TGTGCCAGCAGTGGCACGGGGTGGAGTAATGAAAAACTGTTTTTT. The encoded protein is CASSGTGWSNEKLFF.

The V gene is TRBV11-1, the J gene TRBJ1-6, with a tentative D call TRBD1 (5 bases). V was cut by 5 bases and J by 7 bases, with 15 bases left in between. The CDR3 loop spans 15 amino acids. Germline-derived CDR1 and CDR2 are SGHAT and FQDESV (reference sequence). The CDR3 nucleotides are TGTGCCAGCAGCCGGGGGGAAAATCCCAATTCACCCCTCCACTTT. This translates into CASSRGENPNSPLHF.

This rearrangement joins TRBV7-9 to TRBJ1-2; D might be TRBD1 (6 bases). This CDR3 is 16 amino acids long. V shed 5 bases and J shed 6 bases, with 22 bases lying between them. Germline V gives CDR1 SEHNR, CDR2 FQNEAQ (reference sequence). CDR3 coding DNA: TGTGCCAGCAGCCCCCTTACCTGGGACATTGGAGATGGCTACACCTTC. Translating gives CASSPLTWDIGDGYTF.